This paragraph covers one T cell receptor (beta chain) sequence. Its antigen is not known. These data are taken from a study of PD-L1 blockade in urothelial cancer. Study-wide context: A median blood sample held about 140,000 T cells and tens of thousands of unique TCRs.

The germline V gene encodes CDR1 SGHAT and CDR2 FQNNGV. The V gene lost 5 bases and the J gene lost 6 bases, with 16 bases spanning the gap. The CDR3 spans 15 residues. Overall study results and limits: Tumor-associated clones in blood expanded more at 3 weeks in durable-benefit patients.

Clones were read by immunoSEQ multiplex PCR, and TCRdb kept only the in-frame ones, dropping some. The sample lists about 80,000 clones; roughly 90% were seen once. This specimen was PBMCs, taken around atezolizumab (anti-PD-L1) treatment. This sequence originates from a woman in her 70s with urothelial cancer. The chain has TRBV11-2 and TRBJ2-2, with D perhaps matching TRBD2 (6 bases). The CDR3: CASSPDGGSPGELFF. CDR3 nucleotides: TGTGCCAGCAGCCCAGATGGAGGGTCCCCCGGGGAGCTGTTTTTT.